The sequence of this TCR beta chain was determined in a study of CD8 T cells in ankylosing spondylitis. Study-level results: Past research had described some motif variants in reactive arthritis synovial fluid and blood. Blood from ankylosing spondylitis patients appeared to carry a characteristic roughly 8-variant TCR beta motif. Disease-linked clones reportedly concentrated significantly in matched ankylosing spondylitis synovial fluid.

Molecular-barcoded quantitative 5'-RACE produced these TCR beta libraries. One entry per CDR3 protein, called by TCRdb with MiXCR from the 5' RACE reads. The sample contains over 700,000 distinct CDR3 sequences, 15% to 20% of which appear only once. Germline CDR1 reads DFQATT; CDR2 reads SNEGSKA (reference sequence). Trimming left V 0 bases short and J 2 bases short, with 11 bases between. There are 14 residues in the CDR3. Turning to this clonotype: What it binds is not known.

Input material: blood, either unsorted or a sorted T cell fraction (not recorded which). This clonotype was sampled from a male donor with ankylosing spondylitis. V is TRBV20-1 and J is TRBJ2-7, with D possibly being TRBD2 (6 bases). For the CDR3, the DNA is TGCAGTGCTAGAGATTTGGAGGGACCCTACGAGCAGTACTTC. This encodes CSARDLEGPYEQYF.